Each of the 21 T cell receptor beta chains below was sequenced from the same sample in a study of a mutant IDH1 vaccine in newly diagnosed glioma. Time point specified: week 23, last vaccination. Each dose delivered 300 ug of mutant IDH1 20-mer peptide subcutaneously with imiquimod. The table came from immunoSEQ multiplex PCR; TCRdb's copy has only in-frame clones and leaves some out. The sample consists of some 33,000 clones, roughly 90% of them appearing once. Their target antigens are unknown. Sequences were derived from PBMCs, sampled from a glioma patient whose treatment included an IDH1 peptide vaccine. The receptors here all came from a man aged 35-49 years with glioma.

This clone appeared a few times. J is TRBJ1-5 and V is TRBV6-6, with unresolved D. Germline lookup yields CDR1 MNHNY and CDR2 SVGAGI (reference sequence). Trimming removed 11 bases from V and 4 bases from J, with 6 bases in between. This CDR3 comprises 10 residues. CDR3 sequence reads: CAAGNQPQHF. CDR3 in DNA: TGTGCCGCGGGGAATCAGCCCCAGCATTTT.

The V and J genes are TRBV19 and TRBJ2-5; D is unclear. Trimming removed 3 bases at V and 1 base at J, with 12 bases between. The CDR3 is 15 residues long. Germline CDR1 and CDR2: LNHDA and SQIVND (reference sequence). This CDR3 reads CASSINIWFQETQYF. CDR3 nucleotides: TGTGCCAGTAGTATCAATATCTGGTTCCAAGAGACCCAGTACTTC.

This rearrangement joins TRBV27 to TRBJ1-1, with 7 bases identical to TRBD1. This CDR3 contains 16 residues. CDR1 and CDR2 from the germline V gene are MNHEY and SMNVEV (reference sequence). V trimming: 6 bases; J trimming: 3 bases; junction bases outside the gene matches: 13. The CDR3 sequence: CASRPLSQGSDTEAFF. The CDR3 nucleotides are TGTGCCAGCAGACCCCTCTCACAGGGGAGCGACACTGAAGCTTTCTTT.

The chain carries TRBV7-8 and TRBJ2-5; 7 bases align to TRBD2. Germline CDR1 SGHVS, CDR2 FQNEAQ. CDR3 length: 16 residues. The V segment lost 2 bases and the J segment 5 bases; nucleotides outside the gene matches: 11. CDR3 coding DNA: TGTGCCAGCAGCTTAATGTGGCGGGAGCTCGGTGAGACCCAGTACTTC. Residues: CASSLMWRELGETQYF. The complete variable domain, with remaining parts taken from reference TRBV7-8 and TRBJ2-5, reads GAGVSQSPRYKVAKRGQDVALRCDPISGHVSLFWYQQALGQGPEFLTYFQNEAQLDKSGLPSDRFFAERPEGSVSTLKIQRTQQEDSAVYLCASSLMWRELGETQYFGPGTRLLVL.

The chain links TRBV15 to TRBJ1-1; D is unresolved. Germline lookup yields CDR1 LNHNV and CDR2 YYDKDF (reference sequence). The CDR3 is 12 residues long. V lost 3 bases, J lost 7 bases, and 9 bases lay in between. CDR3 DNA sequence: TGTGCCACCAGCAGCCACACGTTTGAAGCTTTCTTT. Its translation is CATSSHTFEAFF.

This chain links TRBV5-4 with TRBJ1-4; D remains unclear. CDR1 and CDR2 from the germline V gene are SGHNT and YYREEE (reference sequence). The ends were cut back, 3 bases at V and 8 bases at J, with 11 bases in the middle. The CDR3 covers 13 residues. The CDR3 loop is CASSSQREEKLFF. Here the CDR3 DNA reads TGTGCCAGCAGCTCCCAGAGGGAGGAAAAACTGTTTTTT.

The J gene is TRBJ1-5, the V gene TRBV30, with 9 bases aligning to TRBD1. This CDR3 region has 14 residues. The germline CDR1 and CDR2 sequences are GTSNPN and SVGIG (reference sequence). After removal of 1 base from V and 5 bases from J, the junction contained 3 bases not matched to a gene. CDR3 protein: CAWSGGTGHQPQHF. DNA for the CDR3: TGTGCCTGGAGTGGGGGGACAGGGCATCAGCCCCAGCATTTT.

The chain combines TRBV2 with TRBJ1-2, with D unresolved. The CDR3 has 15 amino acids. The V and J ends lost 4 bases and 4 bases respectively, with 16 bases between them. In germline, CDR1 is SNHLY, CDR2 FYNNEI. CDR3 bases: TGTGCCAGCAGTGCTCAGGTCGGGTTCGGCTATGGCTACACCTTC. This encodes CASSAQVGFGYGYTF.

The chain employs TRBV2 and TRBJ2-2, with no clear D. Germline lookup yields CDR1 SNHLY and CDR2 FYNNEI. The CDR3 runs 13 residues. The V end was cut by 7 bases, the J end by 4 bases, with 10 bases between. CDR3 DNA sequence: TGTGCCAGCACACAGCAAGCCACCGGGGAGCTGTTTTTT. Its protein product is CASTQQATGELFF.

The chain carries TRBV12-2 and TRBJ1-4; whether TRBD1, the table's D call, matches the DNA was not checked. TRBV12-2 is noted as a pseudogene. CDR3 length equals 15 residues. In DNA form, the CDR3 reads TGTGCAAGTCGAACTTTCAGGGGAACTAATGAAAAACTGTTTTTT. Translated: CASRTFRGTNEKLFF.

This rearrangement joins TRBV29-1 to TRBJ1-3; D uncertain. V was clipped by 2 bases and J by 4 bases, with 12 bases between them. Germline V gene sequence: CDR1 SQVTM, CDR2 ANQGSEA. The CDR3 is made up of 14 amino acids. The CDR3 DNA sequence: TGCAGCGTTGAAATGCCCAGGACGGGAAACACCATATATTTT. Amino acids: CSVEMPRTGNTIYF.

The DNA of the CDR3 is TGTGCCAGCAGCTCACGAGGGGTAGAGACCCAGTACTTC. Amino acid sequence: CASSSRGVETQYF. The chain has TRBV7-9 and TRBJ2-5; either TRBD1 or TRBD2 may supply D (5 bases each). CDR3 length equals 13 residues. Per the germline V gene, CDR1 is SEHNR and CDR2 is FQNEAQ (reference sequence). Trimming cost V 4 bases and J 4 bases, with 10 bases left between them.

The table lists this clone with a count of one. The V call is TRBV25-1, the J call TRBJ1-2; 11 positions match TRBD1. Per germline, CDR1 MGHDK and CDR2 SYGVNS. V was clipped by 1 base and J by 8 bases; unmatched bases: 6. The CDR3 has 15 amino acids. CDR3 nucleotide sequence: TGTGCCAGCAGTGAATCAGGGACAGGGGGAAGCGGCTACACCTTC. It specifies CASSESGTGGSGYTF.

The chain employs TRBV11-2 and TRBJ1-6; 8 positions agree with TRBD1. Per germline, CDR1 SGHAT and CDR2 FQNNGV. This CDR3 is 17 amino acids long. Trimming cost V 3 bases and J 4 bases; bases outside gene matches: 8. Here the CDR3 reads CASSFSGQGVYNSPLHF. CDR3 in DNA: TGTGCCAGCAGCTTCTCCGGACAGGGAGTTTATAATTCACCCCTCCACTTT.

The rearrangement joins TRBV10-3 to TRBJ1-6, with a possible D match to TRBD1 (5 bases). The germline V gene encodes CDR1 ENHRY and CDR2 SYGVKD. V lost 10 bases, J lost 4 bases, and 17 bases lay in between. The CDR3 loop spans 15 amino acids. The CDR3 bases are TGTGCCACGGGCGCGGGGCCTGGGTATAATTCACCCCTCCACTTT. This encodes CATGAGPGYNSPLHF.

The chain couples TRBV19 to TRBJ2-7; 10 bases fit TRBD2. The CDR3 loop spans 18 amino acids. Germline V gives CDR1 LNHDA, CDR2 SQIVND (reference sequence). Germline trimming cut 2 bases from V and 5 bases from J; bases unmatched to any gene: 15. The CDR3, as DNA: TGTGCCAGTAGTATAATGGTGGCTAGCGGGAGTCTTTCCCACGAGCAGTACTTC. This encodes CASSIMVASGSLSHEQYF.

The chain joins TRBV6-1 to TRBJ2-7, with D possibly matching TRBD1 (5 bases). V lost 2 bases to trimming and J lost 1 base, with 15 bases between them. CDR1 MNHNS and CDR2 SASEGT come from the germline V gene. The CDR3 has 16 residues. The CDR3 region is CASSEFDSAHSYEQYV. The DNA for the CDR3 is TGTGCCAGCAGTGAATTCGACAGTGCCCATTCCTACGAGCAGTACGTC.

The V gene is TRBV4-3, the J gene TRBJ1-2, with 7 positions matching TRBD1. The CDR3 has 15 residues. The germline V gene has CDR1 LGHNA and CDR2 YSLEER. The ends lost 2 bases at V and 0 bases at J; junction bases unmatched: 3. Written as DNA, the CDR3 is TGCGCCAGCAGCCAACAACAGGGGTCTAACTATGGCTACACCTTC. This translates into CASSQQQGSNYGYTF.

The table lists this clone with a count of one. The chain is built from TRBV25-1 and TRBJ2-5; D gene ambiguous. The CDR3 extends over 14 amino acids. The V end was cut by 3 bases, the J end by 4 bases, with 12 bases between. Germline CDR1 is MGHDK and CDR2 is SYGVNS. This chain's CDR3 is CASSEQGRTETQYF. In DNA form, the CDR3 reads TGTGCCAGCAGTGAGCAAGGCAGAACAGAGACCCAGTACTTC. Based on the CDR3 plus reference TRBV25-1 and TRBJ2-5, the full variable domain is EADIYQTPRYLVIGTGKKITLECSQTMGHDKMYWYQQDPGMELHLIHYSYGVNSTEKGDLSSESTVSRIRTEHFPLTLESARPSHTSQYLCASSEQGRTETQYFGPGTRLLVL.

The rearrangement joins TRBV13 to TRBJ2-4, with TRBD2 as a possible D gene (5 bases). Germline V gives CDR1 PRHDT, CDR2 FYEKMQ (reference sequence). The CDR3 runs 12 residues. V was pared by 9 bases and J by 3 bases, with 9 bases between. CDR3 residues: CASGLGKNIQYF. The CDR3 DNA sequence: TGTGCCAGTGGACTTGGCAAAAACATTCAGTACTTC.

The V gene is TRBV6-4, the J gene TRBJ1-1; 10 bases align to TRBD1. Germline trimming cut 2 bases from V and 1 base from J; bases unmatched to any gene: 13. The germline CDR1 and CDR2 sequences are MRHNA and SNTAGT. This CDR3 contains 19 residues. The CDR3 reads CASSDTDRGPLEANTEAFF. In DNA, the CDR3 is TGTGCCAGCAGTGACACAGACAGGGGGCCGTTGGAGGCGAACACTGAAGCTTTCTTT.